Ten or more counts support the clone carrying this T cell receptor (beta chain). Its antigen is currently unknown. J gave up 4 bases and V 5 bases, and 13 bases lay outside the gene matches. The CDR3 totals 17 residues. Per the germline V gene, CDR1 is LNHNV and CDR2 is YYDKDF (reference sequence). Unique molecular identifiers were used in preparing the TCRbeta library. Each CDR3 protein is one row after TCRdb ran MiXCR on the PCR reads. Among a few hundred thousand distinct CDR3 sequences, under 14% were seen once, and the ten largest hold around 22%. The sample belongs to a study of T-cell reconstitution after alpha-beta-depleted transplantation in children. Overall study results and limits: Several patients had high TCRbeta diversity at day 60; it came from surviving recipient T cells and thymic progenitors. The study reportedly traced alpha-beta T cells about two months after transplant to several hundred expanded graft clones. T-cell numbers and diversity one year post-transplant derived largely from freshly generated T cells.

This chain connects TRBV15 to TRBJ2-5, with 10 bases fitting TRBD2. The sample was peripheral blood, taken 180 days after TCRalphabeta/CD19-depleted stem cell transplant. The TCR comes from a male patient between 2 and 10 years old who had a stem cell transplant for chronic granulomatous disease, so the T cells may come from the graft donor. The CDR3 loop is CATSRDMGSGGSETQYF. The CDR3 DNA is TGTGCCACCAGCCGCGATATGGGTAGCGGGGGGTCAGAGACCCAGTACTTC.